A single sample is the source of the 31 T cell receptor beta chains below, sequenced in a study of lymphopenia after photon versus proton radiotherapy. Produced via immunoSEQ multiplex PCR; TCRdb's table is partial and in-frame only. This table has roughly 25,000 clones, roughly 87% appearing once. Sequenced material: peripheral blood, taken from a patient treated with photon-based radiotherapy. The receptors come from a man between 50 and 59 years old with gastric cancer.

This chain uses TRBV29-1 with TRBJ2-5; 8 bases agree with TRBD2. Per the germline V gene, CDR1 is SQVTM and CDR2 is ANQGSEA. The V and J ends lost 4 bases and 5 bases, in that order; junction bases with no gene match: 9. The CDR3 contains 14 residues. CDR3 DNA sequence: TGCAGCGTTGTTCGGGGGGGCATTGGGGAGACCCAGTACTTC. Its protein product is CSVVRGGIGETQYF.

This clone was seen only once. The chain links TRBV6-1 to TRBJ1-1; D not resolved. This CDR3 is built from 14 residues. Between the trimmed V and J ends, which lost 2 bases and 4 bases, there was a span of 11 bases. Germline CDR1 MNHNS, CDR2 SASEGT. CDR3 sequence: CASSESSVVTEAFF. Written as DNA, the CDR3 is TGTGCCAGCAGTGAAAGTTCCGTTGTCACTGAAGCTTTCTTT.

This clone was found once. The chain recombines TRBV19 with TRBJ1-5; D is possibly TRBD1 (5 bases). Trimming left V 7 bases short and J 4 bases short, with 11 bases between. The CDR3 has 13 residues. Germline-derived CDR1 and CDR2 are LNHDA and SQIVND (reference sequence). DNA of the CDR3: TGTGCCAGTACCATCCGGGGGAATCAGCCCCAGCATTTT. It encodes CASTIRGNQPQHF.

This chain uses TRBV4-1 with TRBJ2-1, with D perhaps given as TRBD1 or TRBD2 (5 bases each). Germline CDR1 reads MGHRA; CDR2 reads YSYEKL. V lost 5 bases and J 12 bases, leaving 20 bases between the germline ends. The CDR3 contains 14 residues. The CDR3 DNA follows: TGCGCCAGCAGCTATCCCGGGACCTTCCCCGGGCAGTTCTTC. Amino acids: CASSYPGTFPGQFF.

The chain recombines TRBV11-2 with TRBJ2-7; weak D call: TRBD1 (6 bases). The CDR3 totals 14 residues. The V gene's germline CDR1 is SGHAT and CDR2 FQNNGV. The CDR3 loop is CASSLDYRVGEQYV. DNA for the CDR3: TGTGCCAGCAGCCTAGATTACAGGGTAGGGGAGCAGTACGTC.

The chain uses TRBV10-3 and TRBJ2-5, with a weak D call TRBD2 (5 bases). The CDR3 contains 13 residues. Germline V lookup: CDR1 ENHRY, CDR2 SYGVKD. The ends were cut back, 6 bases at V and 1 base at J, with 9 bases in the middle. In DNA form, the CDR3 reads TGTGCCATCAGCGGGAATCCCCAAGAGACCCAGTACTTC. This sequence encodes CAISGNPQETQYF.

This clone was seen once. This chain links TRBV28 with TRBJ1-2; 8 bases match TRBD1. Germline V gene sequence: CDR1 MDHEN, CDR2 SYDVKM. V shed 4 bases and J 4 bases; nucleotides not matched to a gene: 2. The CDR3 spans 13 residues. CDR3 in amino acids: CASSSGGGYGYTF. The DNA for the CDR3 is TGTGCCAGCAGTTCAGGGGGCGGCTATGGCTACACCTTC.

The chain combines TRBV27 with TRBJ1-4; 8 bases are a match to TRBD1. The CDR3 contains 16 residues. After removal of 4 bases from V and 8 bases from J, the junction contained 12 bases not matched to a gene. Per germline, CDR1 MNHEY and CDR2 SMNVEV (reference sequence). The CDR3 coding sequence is TGTGCCAGCAGTTGGAGTGGGACAGGTGGGTCGGAAAAACTGTTTTTT. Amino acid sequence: CASSWSGTGGSEKLFF.

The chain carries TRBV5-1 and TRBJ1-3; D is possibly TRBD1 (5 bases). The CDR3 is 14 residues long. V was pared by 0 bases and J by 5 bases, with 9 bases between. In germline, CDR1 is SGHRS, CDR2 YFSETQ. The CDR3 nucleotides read TGCGCCAGCAGCTTGGATGGGGGAAGAAACACCATATATTTT. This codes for CASSLDGGRNTIYF.

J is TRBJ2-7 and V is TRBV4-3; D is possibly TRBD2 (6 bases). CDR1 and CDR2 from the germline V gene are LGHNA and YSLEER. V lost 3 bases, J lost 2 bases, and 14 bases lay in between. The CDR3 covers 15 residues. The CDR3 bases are TGCGCCAGCAGCCAGTACCGCGGGGCGACCTACGAGCAGTACTTC. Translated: CASSQYRGATYEQYF.

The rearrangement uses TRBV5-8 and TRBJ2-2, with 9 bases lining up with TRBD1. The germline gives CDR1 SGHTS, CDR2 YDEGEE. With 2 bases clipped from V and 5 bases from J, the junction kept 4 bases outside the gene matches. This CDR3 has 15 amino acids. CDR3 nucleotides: TGTGCCAGCAGCTTCAACAGGGGGCGTACCGGGGAGCTGTTTTTT. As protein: CASSFNRGRTGELFF.

CDR3 DNA sequence: TGTGCCAGCTCACCACGGGAGGGGGCATCCACCGGGGAGCTGTTTTTT. Translated, it gives CASSPREGASTGELFF. This chain uses TRBV18 with TRBJ2-2; D assignment may be TRBD1 or TRBD2 (7 bases each). CDR3 size: 16 residues. With 1 base removed from V and 4 bases from J, the gap between germline ends came to 13 bases. Germline V lookup: CDR1 KGHSH, CDR2 LQKENI.

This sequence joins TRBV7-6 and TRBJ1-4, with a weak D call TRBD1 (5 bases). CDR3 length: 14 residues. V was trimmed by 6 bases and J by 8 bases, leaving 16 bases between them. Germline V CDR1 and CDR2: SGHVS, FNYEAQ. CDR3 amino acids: CASSPTVKDEKLFF. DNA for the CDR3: TGTGCCAGCAGTCCGACAGTAAAGGACGAAAAACTGTTTTTT.

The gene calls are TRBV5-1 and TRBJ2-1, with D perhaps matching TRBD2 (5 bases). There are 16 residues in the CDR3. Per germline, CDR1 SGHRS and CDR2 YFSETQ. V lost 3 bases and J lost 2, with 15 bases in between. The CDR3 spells CASSWATAVPYNEQFF. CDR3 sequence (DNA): TGCGCCAGCAGCTGGGCCACAGCGGTCCCCTACAATGAGCAGTTCTTC.

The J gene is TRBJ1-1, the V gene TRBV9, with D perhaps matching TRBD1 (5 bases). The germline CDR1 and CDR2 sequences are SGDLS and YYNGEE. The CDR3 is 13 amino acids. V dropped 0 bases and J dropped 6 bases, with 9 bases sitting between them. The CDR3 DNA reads TGTGCCAGCAGCGTAGAAGGGGCGTCTGAAGCTTTCTTT. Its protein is CASSVEGASEAFF. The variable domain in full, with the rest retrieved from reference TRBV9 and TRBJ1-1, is DSGVTQTPKHLITATGQRVTLRCSPRSGDLSVYWYQQSLDQGLQFLIQYYNGEERAKGNILERFSAQQFPDLHSELNLSSLELGDSALYFCASSVEGASEAFFGQGTRLTVV.

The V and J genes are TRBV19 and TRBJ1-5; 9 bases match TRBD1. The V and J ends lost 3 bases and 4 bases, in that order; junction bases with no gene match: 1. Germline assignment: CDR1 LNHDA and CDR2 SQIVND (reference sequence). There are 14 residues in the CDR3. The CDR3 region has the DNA TGTGCCAGTAGTATGGACAGGGGAAATCAGCCCCAGCATTTT. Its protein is CASSMDRGNQPQHF.

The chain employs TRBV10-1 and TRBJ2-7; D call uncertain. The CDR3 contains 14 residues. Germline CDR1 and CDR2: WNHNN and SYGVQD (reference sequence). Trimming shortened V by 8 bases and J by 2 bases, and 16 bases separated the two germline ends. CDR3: CASSKDQSAYEQYF. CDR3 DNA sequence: TGCGCCAGCTCAAAGGATCAGTCGGCCTACGAGCAGTACTTC.

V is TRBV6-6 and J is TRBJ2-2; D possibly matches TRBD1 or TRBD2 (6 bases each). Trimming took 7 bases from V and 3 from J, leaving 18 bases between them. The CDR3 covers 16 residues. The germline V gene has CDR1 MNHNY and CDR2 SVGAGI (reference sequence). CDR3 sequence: CASTSSGGRYTGELFF. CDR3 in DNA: TGTGCCAGCACCTCATCTGGGGGGCGGTACACCGGGGAGCTGTTTTTT.

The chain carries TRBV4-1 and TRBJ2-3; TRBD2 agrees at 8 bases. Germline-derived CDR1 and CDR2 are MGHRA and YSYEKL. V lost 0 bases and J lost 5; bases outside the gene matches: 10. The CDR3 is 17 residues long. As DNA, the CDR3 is TGCGCCAGCAGCCAAGATCGATTTTTCCGGGGGGGAGATACGCAGTATTTT. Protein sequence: CASSQDRFFRGGDTQYF.

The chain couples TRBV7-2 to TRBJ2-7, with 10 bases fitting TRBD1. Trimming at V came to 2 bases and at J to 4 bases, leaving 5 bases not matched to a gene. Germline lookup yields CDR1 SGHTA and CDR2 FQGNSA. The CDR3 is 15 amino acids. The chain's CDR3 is CASSLWAGQGYEQYF. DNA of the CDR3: TGTGCCAGCAGCTTATGGGCGGGACAGGGGTACGAGCAGTACTTC.

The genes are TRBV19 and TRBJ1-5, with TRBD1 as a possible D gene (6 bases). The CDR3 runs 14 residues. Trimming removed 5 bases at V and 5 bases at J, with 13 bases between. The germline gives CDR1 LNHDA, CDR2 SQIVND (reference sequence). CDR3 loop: CASSAQGSHQPQHF. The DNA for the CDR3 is TGTGCCAGTAGTGCACAGGGTTCTCATCAGCCCCAGCATTTT.

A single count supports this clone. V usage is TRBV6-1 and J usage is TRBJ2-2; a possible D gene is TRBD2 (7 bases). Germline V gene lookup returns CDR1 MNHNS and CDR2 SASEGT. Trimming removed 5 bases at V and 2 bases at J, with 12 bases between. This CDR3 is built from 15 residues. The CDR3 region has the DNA TGTGCCAGCAGTCGGGCGGGGGCCAACACCGGGGAGCTGTTTTTT. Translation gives CASSRAGANTGELFF.

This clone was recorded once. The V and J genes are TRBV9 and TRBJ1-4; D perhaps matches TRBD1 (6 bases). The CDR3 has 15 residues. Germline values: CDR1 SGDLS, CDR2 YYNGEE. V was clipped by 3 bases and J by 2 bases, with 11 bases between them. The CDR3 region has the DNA TGTGCCAGCAGCGCGAAGGGGGACACTAATGAAAAACTGTTTTTT. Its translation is CASSAKGDTNEKLFF.

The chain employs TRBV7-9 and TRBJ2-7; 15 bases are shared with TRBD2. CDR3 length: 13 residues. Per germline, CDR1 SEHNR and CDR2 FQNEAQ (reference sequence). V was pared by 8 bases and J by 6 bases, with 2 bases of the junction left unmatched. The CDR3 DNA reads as TGTGCCAGCGGACTAGCGGGGGGGCCCGAGCAGTACGTC. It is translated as CASGLAGGPEQYV.

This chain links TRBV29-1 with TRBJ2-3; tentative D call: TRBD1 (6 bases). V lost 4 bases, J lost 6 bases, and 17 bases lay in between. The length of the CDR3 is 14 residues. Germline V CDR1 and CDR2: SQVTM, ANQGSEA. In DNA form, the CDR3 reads TGCAGCGTTGGTCAGGGGATAAGTATGGATACGCAGTATTTT. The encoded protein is CSVGQGISMDTQYF.

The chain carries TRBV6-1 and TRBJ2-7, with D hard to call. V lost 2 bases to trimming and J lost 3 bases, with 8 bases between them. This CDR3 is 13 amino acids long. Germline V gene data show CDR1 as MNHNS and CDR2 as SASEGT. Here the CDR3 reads CASSELVIYEQYF. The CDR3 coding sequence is TGTGCCAGCAGTGAATTAGTGATCTACGAGCAGTACTTC.

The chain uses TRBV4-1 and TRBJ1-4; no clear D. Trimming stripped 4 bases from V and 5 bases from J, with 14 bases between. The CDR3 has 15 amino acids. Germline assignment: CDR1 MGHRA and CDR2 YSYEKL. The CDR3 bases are TGCGCCAGCAGCCGAGCCCCCGGAAAGAATGAAAAACTGTTTTTT. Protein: CASSRAPGKNEKLFF.

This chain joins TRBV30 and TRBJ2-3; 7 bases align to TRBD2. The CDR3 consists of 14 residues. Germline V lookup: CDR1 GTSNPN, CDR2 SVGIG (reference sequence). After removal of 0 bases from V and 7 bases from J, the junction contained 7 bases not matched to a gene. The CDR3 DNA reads TGTGCCTGGAGTGTAAGGCCAGCGGGGAATACGCAGTATTTT. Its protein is CAWSVRPAGNTQYF.

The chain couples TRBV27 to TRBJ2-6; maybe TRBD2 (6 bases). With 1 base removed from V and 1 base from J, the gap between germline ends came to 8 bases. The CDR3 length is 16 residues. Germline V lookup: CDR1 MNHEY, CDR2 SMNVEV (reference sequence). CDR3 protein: CASSLWGGSGANVLTF. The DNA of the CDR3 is TGTGCCAGCAGTTTATGGGGAGGTTCTGGGGCCAACGTCCTGACTTTC.

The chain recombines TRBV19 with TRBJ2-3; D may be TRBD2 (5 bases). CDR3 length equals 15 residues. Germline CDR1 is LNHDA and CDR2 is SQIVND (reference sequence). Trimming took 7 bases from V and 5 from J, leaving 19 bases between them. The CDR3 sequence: CASKGLAQGRDTQYF. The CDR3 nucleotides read TGTGCCAGTAAAGGGCTAGCACAAGGTAGAGATACGCAGTATTTT.

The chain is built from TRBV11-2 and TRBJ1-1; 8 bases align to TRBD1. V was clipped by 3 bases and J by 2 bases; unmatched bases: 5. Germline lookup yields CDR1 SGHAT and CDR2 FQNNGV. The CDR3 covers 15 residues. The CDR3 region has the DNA TGTGCCAGCAGCTTCGCCGGACAGGGAAACACTGAAGCTTTCTTT. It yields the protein CASSFAGQGNTEAFF.